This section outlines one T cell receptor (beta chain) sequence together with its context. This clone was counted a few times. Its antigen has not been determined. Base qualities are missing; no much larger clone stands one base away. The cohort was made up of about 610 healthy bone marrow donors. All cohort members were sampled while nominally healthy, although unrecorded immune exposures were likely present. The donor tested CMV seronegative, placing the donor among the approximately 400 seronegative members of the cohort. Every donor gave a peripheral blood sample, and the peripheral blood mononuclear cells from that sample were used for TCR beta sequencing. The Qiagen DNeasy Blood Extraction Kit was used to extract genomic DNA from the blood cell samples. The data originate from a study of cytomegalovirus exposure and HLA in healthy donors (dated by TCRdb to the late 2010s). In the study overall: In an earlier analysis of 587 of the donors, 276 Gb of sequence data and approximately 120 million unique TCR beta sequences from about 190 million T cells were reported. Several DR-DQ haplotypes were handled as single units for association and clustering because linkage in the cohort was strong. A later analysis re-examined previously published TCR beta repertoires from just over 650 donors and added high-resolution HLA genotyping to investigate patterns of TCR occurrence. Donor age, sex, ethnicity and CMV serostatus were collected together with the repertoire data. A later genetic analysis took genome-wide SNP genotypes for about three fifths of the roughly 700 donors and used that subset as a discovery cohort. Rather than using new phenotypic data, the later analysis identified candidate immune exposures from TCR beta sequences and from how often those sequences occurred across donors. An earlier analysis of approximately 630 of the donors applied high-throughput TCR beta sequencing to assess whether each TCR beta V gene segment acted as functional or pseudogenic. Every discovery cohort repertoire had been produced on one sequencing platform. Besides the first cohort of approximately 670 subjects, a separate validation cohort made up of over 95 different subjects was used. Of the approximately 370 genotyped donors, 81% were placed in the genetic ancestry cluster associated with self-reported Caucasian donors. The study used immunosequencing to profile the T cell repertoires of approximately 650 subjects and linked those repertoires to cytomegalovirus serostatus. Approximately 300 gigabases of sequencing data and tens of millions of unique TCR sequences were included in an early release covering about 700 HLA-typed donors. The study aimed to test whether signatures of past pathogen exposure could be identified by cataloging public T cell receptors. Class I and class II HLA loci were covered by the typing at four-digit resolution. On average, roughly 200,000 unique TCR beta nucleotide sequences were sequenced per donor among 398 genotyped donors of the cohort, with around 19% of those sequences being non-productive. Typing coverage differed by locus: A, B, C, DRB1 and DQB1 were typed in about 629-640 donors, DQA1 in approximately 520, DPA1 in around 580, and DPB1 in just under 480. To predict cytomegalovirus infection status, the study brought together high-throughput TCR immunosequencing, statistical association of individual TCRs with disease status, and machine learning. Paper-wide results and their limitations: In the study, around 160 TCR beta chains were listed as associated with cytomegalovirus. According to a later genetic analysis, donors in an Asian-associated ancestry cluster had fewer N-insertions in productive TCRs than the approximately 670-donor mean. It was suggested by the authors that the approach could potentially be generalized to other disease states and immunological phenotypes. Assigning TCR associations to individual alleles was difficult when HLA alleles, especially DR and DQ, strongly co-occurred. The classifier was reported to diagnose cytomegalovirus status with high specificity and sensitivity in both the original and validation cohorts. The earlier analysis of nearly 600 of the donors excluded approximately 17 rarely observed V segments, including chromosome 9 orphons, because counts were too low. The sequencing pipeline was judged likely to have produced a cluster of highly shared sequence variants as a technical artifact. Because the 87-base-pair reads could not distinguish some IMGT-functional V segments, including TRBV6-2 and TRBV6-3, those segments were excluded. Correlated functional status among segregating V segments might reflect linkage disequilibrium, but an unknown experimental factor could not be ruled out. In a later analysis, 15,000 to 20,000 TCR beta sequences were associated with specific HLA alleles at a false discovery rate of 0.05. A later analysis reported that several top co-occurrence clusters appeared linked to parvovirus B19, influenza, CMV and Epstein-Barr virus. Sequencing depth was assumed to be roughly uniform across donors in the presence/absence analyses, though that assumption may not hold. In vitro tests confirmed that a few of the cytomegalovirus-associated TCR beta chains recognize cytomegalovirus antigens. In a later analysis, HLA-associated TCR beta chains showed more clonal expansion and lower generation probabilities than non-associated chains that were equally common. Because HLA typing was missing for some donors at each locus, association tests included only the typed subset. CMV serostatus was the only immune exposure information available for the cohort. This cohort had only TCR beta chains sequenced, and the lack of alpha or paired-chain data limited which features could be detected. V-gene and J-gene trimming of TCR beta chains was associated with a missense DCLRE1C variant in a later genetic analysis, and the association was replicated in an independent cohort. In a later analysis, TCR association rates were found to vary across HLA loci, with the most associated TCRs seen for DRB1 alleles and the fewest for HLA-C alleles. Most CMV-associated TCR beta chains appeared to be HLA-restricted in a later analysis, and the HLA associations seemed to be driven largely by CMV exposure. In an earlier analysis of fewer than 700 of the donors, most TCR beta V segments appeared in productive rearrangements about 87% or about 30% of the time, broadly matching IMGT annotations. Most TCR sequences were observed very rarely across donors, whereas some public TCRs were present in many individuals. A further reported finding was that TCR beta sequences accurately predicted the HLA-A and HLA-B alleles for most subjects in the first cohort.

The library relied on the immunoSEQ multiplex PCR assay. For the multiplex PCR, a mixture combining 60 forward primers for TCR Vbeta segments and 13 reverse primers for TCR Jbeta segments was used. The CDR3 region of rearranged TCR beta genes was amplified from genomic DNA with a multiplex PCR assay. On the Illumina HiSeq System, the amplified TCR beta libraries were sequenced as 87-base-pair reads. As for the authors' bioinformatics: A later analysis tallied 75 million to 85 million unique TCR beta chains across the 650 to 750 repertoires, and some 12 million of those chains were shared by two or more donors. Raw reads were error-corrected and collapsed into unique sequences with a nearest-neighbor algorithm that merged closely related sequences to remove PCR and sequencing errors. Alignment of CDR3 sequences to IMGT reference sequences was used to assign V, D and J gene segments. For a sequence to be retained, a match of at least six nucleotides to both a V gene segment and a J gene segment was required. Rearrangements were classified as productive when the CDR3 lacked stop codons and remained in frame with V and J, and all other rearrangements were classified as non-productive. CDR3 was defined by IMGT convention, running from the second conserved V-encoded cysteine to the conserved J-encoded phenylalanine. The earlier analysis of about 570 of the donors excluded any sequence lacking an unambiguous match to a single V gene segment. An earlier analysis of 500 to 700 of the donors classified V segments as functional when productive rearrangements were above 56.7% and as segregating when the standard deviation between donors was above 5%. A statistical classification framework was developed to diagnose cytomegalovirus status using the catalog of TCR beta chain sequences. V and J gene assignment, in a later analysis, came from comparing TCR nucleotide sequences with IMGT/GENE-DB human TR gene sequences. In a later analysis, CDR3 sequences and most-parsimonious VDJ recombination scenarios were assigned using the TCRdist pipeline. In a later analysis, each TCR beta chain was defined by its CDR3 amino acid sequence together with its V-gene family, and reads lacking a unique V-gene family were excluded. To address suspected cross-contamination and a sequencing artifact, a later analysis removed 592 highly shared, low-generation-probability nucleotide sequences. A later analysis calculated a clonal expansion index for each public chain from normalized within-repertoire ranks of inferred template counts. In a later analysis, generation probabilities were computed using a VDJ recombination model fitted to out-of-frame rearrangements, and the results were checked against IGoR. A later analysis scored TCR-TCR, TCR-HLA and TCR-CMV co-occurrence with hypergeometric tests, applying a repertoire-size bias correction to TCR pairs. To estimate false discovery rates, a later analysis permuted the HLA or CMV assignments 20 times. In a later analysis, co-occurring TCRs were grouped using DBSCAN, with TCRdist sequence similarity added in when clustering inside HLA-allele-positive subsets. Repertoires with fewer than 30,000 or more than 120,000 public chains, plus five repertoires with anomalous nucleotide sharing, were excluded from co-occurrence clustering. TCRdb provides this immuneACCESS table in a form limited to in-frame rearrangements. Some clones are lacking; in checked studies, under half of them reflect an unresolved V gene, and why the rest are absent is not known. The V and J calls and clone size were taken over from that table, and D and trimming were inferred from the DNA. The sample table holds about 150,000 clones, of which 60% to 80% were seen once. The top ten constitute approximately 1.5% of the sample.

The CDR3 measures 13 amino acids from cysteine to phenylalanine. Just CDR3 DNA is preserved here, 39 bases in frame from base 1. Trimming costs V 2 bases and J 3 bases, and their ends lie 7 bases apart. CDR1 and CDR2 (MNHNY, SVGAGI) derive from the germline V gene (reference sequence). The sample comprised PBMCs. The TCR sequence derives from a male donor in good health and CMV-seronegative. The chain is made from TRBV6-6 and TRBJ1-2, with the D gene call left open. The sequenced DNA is TGTGCCAGCAGTTACGTGGGAGACTATGGCTACACCTTC. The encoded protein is CASSYVGDYGYTF.